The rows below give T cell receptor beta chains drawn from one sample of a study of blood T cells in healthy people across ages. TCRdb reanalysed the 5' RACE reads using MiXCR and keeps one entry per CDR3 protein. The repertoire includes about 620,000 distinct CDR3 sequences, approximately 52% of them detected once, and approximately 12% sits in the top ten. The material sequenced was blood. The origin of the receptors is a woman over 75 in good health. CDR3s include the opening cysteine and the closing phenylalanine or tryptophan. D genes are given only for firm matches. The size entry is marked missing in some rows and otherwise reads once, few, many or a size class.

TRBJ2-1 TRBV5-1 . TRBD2 TGCGCCAGCAGCTCGCCTGTAGCGGGAGAAATGAATGAGCAGTTCTTC CASSSPVAGEMNEQFF
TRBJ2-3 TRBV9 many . TGTGCCAGCAGCGTATTGAGTGGTGTCATGTCCACAGATACGCAGTATTTT CASSVLSGVMSTDTQYF
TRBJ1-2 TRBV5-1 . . TGCGCCAGCAGCCGCTCCGTGGACGGATCCTATGGCTACACCTTC CASSRSVDGSYGYTF
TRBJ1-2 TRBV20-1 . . TGCAGTGGCGGTCCTGGATCCCTCTATGGCTACACCTTC CSGGPGSLYGYTF
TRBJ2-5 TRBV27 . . TGTGCCAGCAGTTGGAAGCGGAACTCCCAAGAGACCCAGTACTTC CASSWKRNSQETQYF
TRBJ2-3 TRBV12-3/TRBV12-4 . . TGTGCCAGCAGTTTACTACTGGGGGCAGATGCGCAGTATTTT CASSLLLGADAQYF
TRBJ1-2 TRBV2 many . TGTGCCAGTCATGGGACATTAGAGGGCTACACCTTC CASHGTLEGYTF
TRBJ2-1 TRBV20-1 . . TGCAGTGCTAGAGAGTTTGGGTTGGAGCGGGCTAGCAATGAGCAGTTCTTC CSAREFGLERASNEQFF
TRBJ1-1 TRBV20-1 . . TGCAGTGCTAGAGTAAGGGTAAGGAACACTGAAGCTTTCTTT CSARVRVRNTEAFF
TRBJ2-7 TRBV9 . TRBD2 TGTGCCAGCGGGAGGGCTAGCGGATTATACAATGAGCAGTACTTC CASGRASGLYNEQYF
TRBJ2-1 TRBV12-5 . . TGTGCTAGTGGTTATGCAGGGTCCTACAATGAGCAGTTCTTC CASGYAGSYNEQFF
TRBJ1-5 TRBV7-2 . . TGTGCCAGCAGCCTGCGAGGCCCCGTACAGCCCCAGCATTTT CASSLRGPVQPQHF
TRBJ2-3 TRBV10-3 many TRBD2 TGTGCCGTCGGGACTAGCGACACAGATACGCAGTATTTT CAVGTSDTDTQYF
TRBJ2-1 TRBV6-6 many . TGTGCCAGCAGTTCCCGGGGATACAATGAGCAGTTCTTC CASSSRGYNEQFF
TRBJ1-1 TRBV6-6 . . TGTGCCAGCAGTTACGAACATAACACTGAAGCTTTCTTT CASSYEHNTEAFF
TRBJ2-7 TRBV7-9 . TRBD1 TGTGCCAGCAGCTGGGACAGCGGCGAGCAGTACTTC CASSWDSGEQYF
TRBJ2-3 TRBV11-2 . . TGTGCCAGCAGGTTAGTCGGGCAGAGCACAGATACGCAGTATTTT CASRLVGQSTDTQYF
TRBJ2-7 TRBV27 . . TGTGCCAGCAGTTTAAGTCAGGATTCCTACGAGCAGTACTTC CASSLSQDSYEQYF
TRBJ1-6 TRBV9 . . TGTGCCAGCAGCGTAGGTTGGAACAGGGCGGATTCACTCCTCCACTTT CASSVGWNRADSLLHF
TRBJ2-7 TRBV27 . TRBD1 TGTGCCAGCAGTTTAGAAGGGGGACAGGGGTTCTCCTACGAGCAGTACTTC CASSLEGGQGFSYEQYF
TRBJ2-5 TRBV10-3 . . TGTGCCATCAGTGAAACGCGGTCGATCCTTTACAATGAGCAGTACTTC CAISETRSILYNEQYF
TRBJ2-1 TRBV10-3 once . TGTGCCATCAGCACGGCCGACAATGAGCAGTTCTTC CAISTADNEQFF
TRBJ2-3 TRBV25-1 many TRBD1 TGTGCCAGCGGATCAACCGGGACAGGGGTCCCAGATACGCAGTATTTT CASGSTGTGVPDTQYF
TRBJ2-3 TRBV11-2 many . TGTGCCAGCAGCTTAGAGAAAGCTAGCGCCACTAGCACAGATACGCAGTATTTT CASSLEKASATSTDTQYF
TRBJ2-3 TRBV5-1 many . TGCGCCAGCAGCTTGGCTATTGGGCAGGGCGGCACAGATACGCAGTATTTT CASSLAIGQGGTDTQYF
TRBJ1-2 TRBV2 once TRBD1 TGTGCCAGCAGTATCGTGACAGGGAGCGGCTACACCTTC CASSIVTGSGYTF
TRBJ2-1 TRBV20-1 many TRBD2 TGCAGTGCGAGCGGGTTGGCGGGAGGGCTTAATGAGCAGTTCTTC CSASGLAGGLNEQFF
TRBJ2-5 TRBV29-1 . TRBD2 TGCAGCGTTGGTGGGCTAGCGGTCTTAGGGGAGACCCAGTACTTC CSVGGLAVLGETQYF
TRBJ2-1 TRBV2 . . TGTGCCAGCAGTGAAGCGCTTTTCATGCCTTTGGAGCAGTTCTTC CASSEALFMPLEQFF
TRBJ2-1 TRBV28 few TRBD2 TGTGCCAGCAGTTCCCCTAGCGGGAGAGCCTACAATGAGCAGTTCTTC CASSSPSGRAYNEQFF
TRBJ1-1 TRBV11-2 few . TGTGCCAGCAGCTTATCCTCAGGGTGGACCATGAACACTGAAGCTTTCTTT CASSLSSGWTMNTEAFF
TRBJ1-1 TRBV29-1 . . TGCAGCGTTGGGGCGGGGAGGGGACTTCCAAACACTGAAGCTTTCTTT CSVGAGRGLPNTEAFF
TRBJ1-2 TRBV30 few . TGTGCCTGGAGTCCCTCCCGGGGCGGCTACACCTTC CAWSPSRGGYTF
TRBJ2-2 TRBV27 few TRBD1 TGTGCCAGCAGCCGACGACAGGGAACCGCCGGCGGGGAGCTGTTTTTT CASSRRQGTAGGELFF
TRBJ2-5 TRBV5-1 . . TGCGCCAGCAGCGCGACCTCTTTAGTTGGGCAGTACTTC CASSATSLVGQYF
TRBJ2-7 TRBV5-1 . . TGCGCCAGCAGCCCCGACAGACCGAGCTCCTACGAGCAGTACTTC CASSPDRPSSYEQYF
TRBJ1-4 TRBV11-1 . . TGTGCCAGCAGCCTGTACGGGTTTGATGAAAAACTGTTTTTT CASSLYGFDEKLFF
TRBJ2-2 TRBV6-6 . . TGTGCCAGCAGTTACTTCGGGGTGGACGGGGAGCTGTTTTTT CASSYFGVDGELFF
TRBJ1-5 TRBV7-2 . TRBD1 TGTGCCAGCAGCCAAAGTACAGGGGTTGTTCAGCCCCAGCATTTT CASSQSTGVVQPQHF
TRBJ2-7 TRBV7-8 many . TGTGCCAGCAGCTTAGTGGGTGAGGAGCAGTACTTC CASSLVGEEQYF